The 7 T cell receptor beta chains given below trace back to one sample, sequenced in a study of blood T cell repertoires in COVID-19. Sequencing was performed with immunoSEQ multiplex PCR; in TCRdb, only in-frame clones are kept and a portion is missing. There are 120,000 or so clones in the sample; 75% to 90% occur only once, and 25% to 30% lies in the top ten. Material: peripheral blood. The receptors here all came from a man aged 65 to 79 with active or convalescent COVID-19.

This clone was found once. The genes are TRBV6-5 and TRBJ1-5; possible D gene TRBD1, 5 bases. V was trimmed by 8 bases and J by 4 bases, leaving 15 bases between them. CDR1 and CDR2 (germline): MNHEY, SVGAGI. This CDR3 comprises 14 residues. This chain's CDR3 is CASRLGGANQPQHF. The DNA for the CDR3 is TGTGCCAGCCGTCTGGGGGGAGCTAATCAGCCCCAGCATTTT.

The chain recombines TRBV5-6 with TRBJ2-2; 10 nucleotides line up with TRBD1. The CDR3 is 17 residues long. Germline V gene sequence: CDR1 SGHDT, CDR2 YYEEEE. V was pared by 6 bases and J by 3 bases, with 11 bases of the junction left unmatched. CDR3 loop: CASTSGTGVEDTGELFF. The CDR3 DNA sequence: TGTGCCAGCACCTCCGGGACAGGGGTTGAGGACACCGGGGAGCTGTTTTTT.

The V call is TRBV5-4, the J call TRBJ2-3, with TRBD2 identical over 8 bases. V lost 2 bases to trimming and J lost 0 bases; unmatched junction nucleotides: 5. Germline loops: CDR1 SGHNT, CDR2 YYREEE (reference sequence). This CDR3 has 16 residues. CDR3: CASSFMASGSTDTQYF. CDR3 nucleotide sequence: TGTGCCAGCAGCTTTATGGCTAGCGGGAGCACAGATACGCAGTATTTT.

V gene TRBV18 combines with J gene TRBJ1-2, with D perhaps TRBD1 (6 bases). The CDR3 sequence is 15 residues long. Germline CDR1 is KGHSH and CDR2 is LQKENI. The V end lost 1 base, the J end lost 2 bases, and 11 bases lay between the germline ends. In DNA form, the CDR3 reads TGTGCCAGCTCACCACGGGGGCGAGCAAACTATGGCTACACCTTC. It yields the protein CASSPRGRANYGYTF.

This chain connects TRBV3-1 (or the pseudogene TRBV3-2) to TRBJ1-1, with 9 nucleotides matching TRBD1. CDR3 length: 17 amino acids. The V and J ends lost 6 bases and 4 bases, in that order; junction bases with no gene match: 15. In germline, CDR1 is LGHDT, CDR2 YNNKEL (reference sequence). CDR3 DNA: TGTGCCAGCAGTCTTGGACAGGGGTTTTATGTCGGCACTGAAGCTTTCTTT. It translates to CASSLGQGFYVGTEAFF.

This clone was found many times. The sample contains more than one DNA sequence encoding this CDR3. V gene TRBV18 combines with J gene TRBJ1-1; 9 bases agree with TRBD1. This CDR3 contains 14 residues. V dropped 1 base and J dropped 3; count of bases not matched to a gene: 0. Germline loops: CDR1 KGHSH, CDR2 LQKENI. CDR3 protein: CASSPRTGDTEAFF. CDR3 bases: TGTGCCAGCTCACCACGGACAGGGGACACTGAAGCTTTCTTT.

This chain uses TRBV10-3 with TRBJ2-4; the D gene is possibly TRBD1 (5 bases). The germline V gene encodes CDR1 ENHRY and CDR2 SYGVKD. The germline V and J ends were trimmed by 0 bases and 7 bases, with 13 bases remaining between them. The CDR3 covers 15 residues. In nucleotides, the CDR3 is TGTGCCATCAGTGAGTCGTGGCAGGGTGGGAACATTCAGTACTTC. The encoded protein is CAISESWQGGNIQYF.